This T cell receptor beta chain was captured by sequencing in a study of blood T cell repertoires in COVID-19. Clones were sequenced by immunoSEQ multiplex PCR, and TCRdb holds only the in-frame ones, with some missing. The sample lists around 67,000 clones, under 95% occurring once. Germline values: CDR1 SGHRS, CDR2 YFSETQ. V shed 0 bases and J 0 bases; nucleotides not matched to a gene: 9. CDR3 length equals 17 residues. Specimen: peripheral blood. This clonotype originated in a human donor in a cohort sampled during active COVID-19. V and J are TRBV5-1 and TRBJ2-7; 7 bases are a match to TRBD2. The chain's CDR3 is CASSLVLQRTSSYEQYF. As DNA, the CDR3 is TGCGCCAGCAGCTTGGTGCTCCAGAGGACTAGCTCCTACGAGCAGTACTTC.